What follows describes a single T cell receptor (beta chain). Some clones are missing from TCRdb's copy, which holds only in-frame ones; the method was immunoSEQ multiplex PCR. The sample lists tens of thousands of clones, 80% to 95% seen once, with 0.35% to 0.45% in the top ten. This CDR3 has 14 amino acids. Trimming left V 3 bases short and J 7 bases short, with 13 bases between. CDR1 and CDR2 (germline): LNHNV, YYDKDF (reference sequence). This sample is part of a study of T cell changes during pregnancy in multiple sclerosis. This sequence joins TRBV15 and TRBJ1-5, with D perhaps matching TRBD1 (5 bases). This TCR derives from a female donor in good health, enrolled as a control in a pregnancy study. The sequencing used CD4+ T cells from peripheral blood mononuclear cells, collected in the third trimester of pregnancy. The CDR3 coding sequence is TGTGCCACCAGCAGGGACCATGCAGGGCAGCCCCAGCATTTT. Its protein product is CATSRDHAGQPQHF. The variable domain in full, with the rest retrieved from reference TRBV15 and TRBJ1-5, is DAMVIQNPRYQVTQFGKPVTLSCSQTLNHNVMYWYQQKSSQAPKLLFHYYDKDFNNEADTPDNFQSRRPNTSFCFLDIRSPGLGDTAMYLCATSRDHAGQPQHFGDGTRLSIL.